This TCR beta chain was sequenced for a study of cytomegalovirus exposure and HLA in healthy donors. For this clone: Its matching antigen is unknown.

Findings and limits, study-wide: Prior analysis indicated that the majority of TCR beta V segments exhibited productivity approximately 90% or approximately 30% of the time.

Both 60 Vbeta primers and 13 Jbeta primers went into the PCR. Method: immunoSEQ multiplex PCR; TCRdb's copy keeps in-frame clones and lacks some. The table has 150,000 to 200,000 clones, 65% to 80% seen once. This sequence originates from a man aged 35 to 55 in good health and CMV-seronegative. The sequenced material came from PBMCs.

CDR3 bases: TGTGCCAGTAGGCGGGACAGCGGCTCCTACGAGCAGTACTTC. Encoded protein: CASRRDSGSYEQYF. V and J are TRBV19 and TRBJ2-7; a possible D gene is TRBD1 (7 bases). This CDR3 has 14 residues. The V gene lost 6 bases and the J gene lost 0 bases, with 12 bases spanning the gap. Germline assignment: CDR1 LNHDA and CDR2 SQIVND (reference sequence).